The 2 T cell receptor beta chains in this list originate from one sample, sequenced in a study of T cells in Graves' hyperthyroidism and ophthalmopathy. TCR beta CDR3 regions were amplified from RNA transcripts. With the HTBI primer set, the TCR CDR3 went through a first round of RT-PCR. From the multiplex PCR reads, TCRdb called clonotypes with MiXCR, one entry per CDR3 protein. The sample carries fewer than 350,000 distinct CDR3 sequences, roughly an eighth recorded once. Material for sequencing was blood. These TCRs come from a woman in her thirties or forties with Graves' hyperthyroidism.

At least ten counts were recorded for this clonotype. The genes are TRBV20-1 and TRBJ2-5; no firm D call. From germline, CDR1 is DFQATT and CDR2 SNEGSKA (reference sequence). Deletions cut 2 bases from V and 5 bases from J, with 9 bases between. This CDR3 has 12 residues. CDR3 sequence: CSARLGTETQYF. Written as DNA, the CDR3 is TGCAGTGCTAGACTAGGAACGGAGACCCAGTACTTC.

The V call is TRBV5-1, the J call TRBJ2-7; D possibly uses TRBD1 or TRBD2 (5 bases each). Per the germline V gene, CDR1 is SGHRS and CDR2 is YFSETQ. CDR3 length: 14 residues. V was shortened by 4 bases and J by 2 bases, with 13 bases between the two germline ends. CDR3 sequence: CASSPGTAPYEQYF. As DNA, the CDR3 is TGCGCCAGCAGCCCCGGGACGGCTCCCTACGAGCAGTACTTC.